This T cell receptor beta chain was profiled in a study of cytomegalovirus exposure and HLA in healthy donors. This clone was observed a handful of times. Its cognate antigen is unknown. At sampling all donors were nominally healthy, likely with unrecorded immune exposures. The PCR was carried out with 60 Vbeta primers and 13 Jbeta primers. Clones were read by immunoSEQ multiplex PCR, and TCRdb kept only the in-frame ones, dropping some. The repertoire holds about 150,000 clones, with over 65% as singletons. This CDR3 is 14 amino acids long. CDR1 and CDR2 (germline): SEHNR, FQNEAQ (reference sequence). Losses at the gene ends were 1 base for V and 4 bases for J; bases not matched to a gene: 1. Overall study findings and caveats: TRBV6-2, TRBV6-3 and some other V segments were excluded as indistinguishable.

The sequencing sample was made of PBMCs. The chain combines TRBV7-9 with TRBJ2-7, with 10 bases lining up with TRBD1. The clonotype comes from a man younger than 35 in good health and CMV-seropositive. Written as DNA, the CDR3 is TGTGCCAGCAGCTTAGAGGACAGGGGGTACGAGCAGTACTTC. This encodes CASSLEDRGYEQYF.